This record covers a single TCR beta chain. The data were taken from a study of blood T cell repertoires in COVID-19. Using immunoSEQ multiplex PCR, the repertoire was profiled, and TCRdb retains in-frame clones only, with some absent. The table has around 500,000 clones, 80% to 90% seen once. This CDR3 has 15 residues. The germline V gene has CDR1 SGHNT and CDR2 YENEEA. The trim removed 5 bases at V and 8 bases at J, leaving 8 bases unmatched. This TCR came from a human donor in a cohort sampled during active COVID-19. Sequenced sample: peripheral blood. The chain joins TRBV11-3 to TRBJ2-1, with 11 bases lining up with TRBD1. The CDR3 region is CASSPGQGALDEQFF. The CDR3 DNA sequence: TGTGCCAGCAGCCCCGGACAGGGGGCCCTGGATGAGCAGTTCTTC.